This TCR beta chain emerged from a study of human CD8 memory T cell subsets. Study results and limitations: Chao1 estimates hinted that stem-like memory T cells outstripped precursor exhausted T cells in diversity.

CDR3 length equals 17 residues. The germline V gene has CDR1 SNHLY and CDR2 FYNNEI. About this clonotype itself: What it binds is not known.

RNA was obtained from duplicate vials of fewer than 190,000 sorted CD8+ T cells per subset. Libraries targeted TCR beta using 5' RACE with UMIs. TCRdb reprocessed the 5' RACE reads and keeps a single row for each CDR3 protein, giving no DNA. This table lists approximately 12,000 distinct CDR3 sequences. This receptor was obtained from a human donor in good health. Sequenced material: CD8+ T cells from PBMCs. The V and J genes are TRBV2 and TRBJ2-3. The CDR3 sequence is CASSELPWVSSTDTQYF.